Sequencing of this TCR beta chain was carried out in a study of OX40 agonist ivuxolimab in advanced cancers. The wider study: People who had prior anti-PD-1, anti-PD-L1 or anti-CTLA-4 therapy could take part, and 35% to 50% had some.

Samples were taken at baseline and on day 1 of cycles 4 and 7. Produced via immunoSEQ multiplex PCR; TCRdb's table is partial and in-frame only. This table has 57,000 or so clones, 75% to 90% appearing once. To note about this clone: This same CDR3 is encoded by further DNA sequences in the sample.

After removal of 5 bases from V and 3 bases from J, the junction contained 0 bases not matched to a gene. This CDR3 is built from 13 residues. From germline, CDR1 is KGHSH and CDR2 LQKENI. The receptor's source is an adult with an advanced solid tumor such as melanoma, head and neck, liver or kidney cancer. This specimen was CD4+ or CD8+ T cells sorted from blood, taken in a trial of the OX40 agonist ivuxolimab. The chain has TRBV18 and TRBJ2-5; 10 nucleotides agree with TRBD1. CDR3 nucleotides: TGTGCCAGCTCAGGGACAGGGGAAGAGACCCAGTACTTC. It codes for CASSGTGEETQYF.